These T cell receptor beta chains were read from a single sample in a study of T cell changes during pregnancy in multiple sclerosis. Profiling relied on immunoSEQ multiplex PCR, and the TCRdb table lists in-frame clones only, not all of them. The sample comprises around 61,000 clones, about 86% of which are singletons, and 5.3% rests with the top ten. Sample: peripheral blood from another person, used as feeder cells. These receptors were collected from a human donor whose cells served as feeder cells for cultures in a pregnancy study. Each CDR3 is given without its conserved first and last residue. A D gene is named only where the DNA matches it firmly.

TRBD1,TRBJ1-2,TRBV19,ASNPRGQGDYYGYT
.,TRBJ1-1,TRBV5-4,ASLGATEAF
.,TRBJ1-2,TRBV6-1,ASSEFPRAGDYGYT
TRBD1,TRBJ2-7,TRBV28,ASSLPDRGPPHEQY
.,TRBJ1-1,TRBV11-2,ASSALDRRDAEAF
.,TRBJ2-3,TRBV7-8,ASGRRATDTQY
.,TRBJ1-2,TRBV25-1,ASSETYGYT
.,.,TRBV5-1,ASSLAMGSYEQY
.,TRBJ1-2,TRBV7-2,ASSLYGNYGYT
.,TRBJ1-1,TRBV6-1,ASIGGPTEAF
.,TRBJ2-1,TRBV18,ASSPTRYNEQF
.,TRBJ2-3,TRBV7-9,ASSAQGTQGFEDTQY
TRBD1,TRBJ1-3,TRBV30,AWGQENTIY
.,TRBJ2-3,TRBV5-1,ASSLAETSTDTQY
.,TRBJ2-5,TRBV5-1,ASSLGGGETQY
.,TRBJ1-2,TRBV28,ASSWEGRRGYT
TRBD1,TRBJ2-7,TRBV11-1,ASSVGDRSSYEQY
TRBD2,TRBJ2-3,TRBV10-3,ASSGAGTTDTQY
.,TRBJ1-1,TRBV19,ASSSLGGPTEAF
TRBD1,TRBJ2-7,TRBV6-5,ASSADRAISYEQY
.,TRBJ1-5,TRBV2,ANSGGSNQPQH
TRBD2,TRBJ2-4,TRBV2,ASRVSGRDIQY
.,TRBJ1-5,TRBV19,ASSLTGDNQPQH
.,TRBJ1-5,TRBV11-2,ASSTTGGGQPQH
.,TRBJ2-7,TRBV7-2,ASSLAKGSYEQY
.,TRBJ2-1,TRBV4-2,ASSQLEGEGGEQF
.,TRBJ1-3,TRBV4-3,ASSQDHAGTGNTIY
.,TRBJ1-4,TRBV23-1,ASSHIPANEKLF
TRBD1,TRBJ1-5,TRBV25-1,ASRQAGGDHQPQH
TRBD1,TRBJ1-1,TRBV2,ASSGTGTGFKDEAF
TRBD1,TRBJ2-1,TRBV5-4,ASSFNDRGWRNEQF